This passage covers 21 T cell receptor beta chains from one sample sequenced in a study of cytomegalovirus exposure and HLA in healthy donors. The PCR ran on 60 Vbeta and 13 Jbeta primers. Sequenced by immunoSEQ multiplex PCR; TCRdb stores in-frame clones only, minus some. The sample shows about 190,000 clones, 75% to 90% of them seen only once. The sequenced material came from PBMCs. These receptors all come from a woman aged 25 to 39 in good health and CMV-seronegative.

The V and J genes are TRBV27 and TRBJ2-1; the match to TRBD2 covers 7 bases. CDR1 and CDR2 from the germline V gene are MNHEY and SMNVEV (reference sequence). J lost 0 bases, V lost 7 bases, and 9 bases had no gene match. The length of the CDR3 is 16 residues. CDR3 sequence (DNA): TGTGCCAGCAAAAAACTAGCGCGTAGCTCCTACAATGAGCAGTTCTTC. Translation: CASKKLARSSYNEQFF.

The rearrangement links TRBV28 to TRBJ2-2; 8 bases fit TRBD2. Unmatched junction bases numbered 9, after V lost 5 bases and J lost 7 bases. The CDR3 has 15 amino acids. The germline V gene has CDR1 MDHEN and CDR2 SYDVKM. CDR3 in amino acids: CASSPGGAGVGELFF. The CDR3 nucleotides are TGTGCCAGCAGTCCGGGGGGGGCGGGAGTCGGGGAGCTGTTTTTT.

The gene calls are TRBV7-3 and TRBJ2-1; D ambiguous. V dropped 2 bases and J dropped 0 bases, with 8 bases sitting between them. CDR3 length: 15 residues. Germline V gene sequence: CDR1 SGHTA, CDR2 FQGTGA. The CDR3 nucleotides read TGTGCCAGCAGCTTAGTTAAGAGCTCCTACAATGAGCAGTTCTTC. It encodes CASSLVKSSYNEQFF.

CDR3: CASRPGHNSGNTIYF. Written as DNA, the CDR3 is TGTGCCAGTAGGCCTGGACACAACTCTGGAAACACCATATATTTT. This chain joins TRBV19 and TRBJ1-3; a weak D match, TRBD1 (5 bases). The V gene's germline CDR1 is LNHDA and CDR2 SQIVND (reference sequence). Trimming removed 6 bases from V and 0 bases from J, with 12 bases in between. CDR3 length equals 15 residues.

The rearrangement uses TRBV23-1 and TRBJ1-6, with 7 positions matching TRBD1. Being an ORF, TRBV23-1 has a function that is uncertain. V was clipped by 2 bases and J by 9 bases; unmatched bases: 13. The CDR3 extends over 17 amino acids. CDR3 sequence reads: CASSQPKTGRHPSPLHF. The DNA of the CDR3 is TGCGCCAGCAGTCAACCCAAGACAGGGCGGCACCCTTCACCCCTCCACTTT.

The J gene is TRBJ1-1, the V gene TRBV27, with 11 bases matching TRBD1. V lost 3 bases, J lost 11 bases, and 11 bases stayed unmatched. The CDR3 consists of 15 residues. The germline V gene encodes CDR1 MNHEY and CDR2 SMNVEV (reference sequence). CDR3 amino acids: CASSFSGTGGMRAFF. The CDR3 nucleotides read TGTGCCAGCAGTTTCTCCGGGACAGGGGGAATGAGGGCTTTCTTT.

This chain joins TRBV19 and TRBJ2-7; 7 nucleotides match TRBD1. The J segment lost 1 base and the V segment lost 5 bases, leaving 5 bases of the junction unmatched. Germline V gene lookup returns CDR1 LNHDA and CDR2 SQIVND (reference sequence). The CDR3 length is 14 residues. The CDR3: CASSPRDSSYEQYF. CDR3 DNA sequence: TGTGCCAGTAGTCCCCGGGACAGTTCCTACGAGCAGTACTTC.

This clone appeared once. This chain links TRBV10-3 with TRBJ2-5, with 8 bases fitting TRBD1. CDR1 and CDR2 (germline): ENHRY, SYGVKD. Losses at the gene ends were 6 bases for V and 3 bases for J; bases not matched to a gene: 9. There are 15 residues in the CDR3. CDR3 region: CAISPGQGREETQYF. In DNA, the CDR3 is TGTGCCATCAGCCCCGGACAGGGTCGGGAAGAGACCCAGTACTTC.

The V gene is TRBV5-1, the J gene TRBJ1-4, with D unclear. Per germline, CDR1 SGHRS and CDR2 YFSETQ. The CDR3 spans 17 residues. V lost 0 bases and J lost 0, with 12 bases in between. CDR3 residues: CASSLGANRATNEKLFF. The CDR3 DNA follows: TGCGCCAGCAGCTTGGGGGCCAACCGTGCAACTAATGAAAAACTGTTTTTT. The full variable domain, with the rest looked up from reference TRBV5-1 and TRBJ1-4, is KAGVTQTPRYLIKTRGQQVTLSCSPISGHRSVSWYQQTPGQGLQFLFEYFSETQRNKGNFPGRFSGRQFSNSRSEMNVSTLELGDSALYLCASSLGANRATNEKLFFGSGTQLSVL.

The chain combines TRBV5-1 with TRBJ1-2; D possibly corresponds to TRBD1 (5 bases). The CDR3 extends over 14 amino acids. Germline CDR1 SGHRS, CDR2 YFSETQ. The V end lost 4 bases, the J end lost 2 bases, and 12 bases lay between the germline ends. The CDR3 here is CASSPMGGNYGYTF. In DNA, the CDR3 is TGCGCCAGCAGCCCTATGGGGGGGAACTATGGCTACACCTTC.

This CDR3 reads CASSLGREGWNEQFF. The CDR3 coding sequence is TGTGCCAGCAGTTTAGGGCGGGAGGGGTGGAATGAGCAGTTCTTC. This rearrangement joins TRBV27 to TRBJ2-1; 9 nucleotides line up with TRBD2. This CDR3 has 15 amino acids. Trimming removed 2 bases from V and 7 bases from J; junction bases left unmatched: 6. Germline V gene lookup returns CDR1 MNHEY and CDR2 SMNVEV (reference sequence).

The V call is TRBV21-1, the J call TRBJ1-3. TRBV21-1 is flagged as a pseudogene. The CDR3 consists of 15 residues. The CDR3 nucleotides read TGTGCCAGCAGCTCCCCGACTGGGTCTGGAAACACCATATATTTT. Residues: CASSSPTGSGNTIYF.

The V and J genes are TRBV5-6 and TRBJ2-3, with 11 bases that match TRBD1. V trimming: 4 bases; J trimming: 0 bases; junction bases outside the gene matches: 4. The CDR3 is made up of 16 amino acids. CDR1 and CDR2 from the germline V gene are SGHDT and YYEEEE. CDR3 DNA: TGTGCCAGCAGCAACAGGGACAGGGGGAGCACAGATACGCAGTATTTT. Translating it yields CASSNRDRGSTDTQYF.

The chain recombines TRBV5-1 with TRBJ2-7; possibly TRBD1 for D (6 bases). This CDR3 spans 12 amino acids. The germline gives CDR1 SGHRS, CDR2 YFSETQ. Trimming removed 2 bases from V and 5 bases from J, with 8 bases in between. Here the CDR3 DNA reads TGCGCCAGCAGCTTACAGGGTGACGAGCAGTACTTC. It yields the protein CASSLQGDEQYF.

The CDR3 nucleotides read TGTGCCAGCAAGGACAGTACCACCGGGGAGCTGTTTTTT. Translated, it gives CASKDSTTGELFF. The J gene is TRBJ2-2, the V gene TRBV7-6, with D perhaps matching TRBD1 (6 bases). CDR1 is SGHVS and CDR2 is FNYEAQ in the germline V gene. CDR3 length: 13 residues. The V end lost 7 bases, the J end lost 4 bases, and 10 bases lay between the germline ends.

The rearrangement links TRBV18 to TRBJ2-2; D is uncertain. The V gene's germline CDR1 is KGHSH and CDR2 LQKENI. Deletions cut 7 bases from V and 2 bases from J, with 5 bases between. The CDR3 has 12 amino acids. CDR3 sequence reads: CASLTNTGELFF. CDR3 nucleotide sequence: TGTGCCAGCTTAACTAACACCGGGGAGCTGTTTTTT.

On this clone: Compared with germline, one end of the junction differs, possibly owing to a read error. CDR3 DNA sequence: TGTGCTAGCAGCCTAAGACGGGACAGGGGCGATTCACCCCTCCACTTT. This sequence encodes CASSLRRDRGDSPLHF. The V call is TRBV7-7, the J call TRBJ1-6; 10 bases map to TRBD1. CDR3 length equals 16 residues. Germline lookup yields CDR1 SSHAT and CDR2 FNYEAQ (reference sequence).

The chain combines TRBV19 with TRBJ2-1; 8 bases are shared with TRBD1. Trimming at V came to 2 bases and at J to 4 bases, leaving 4 bases not matched to a gene. CDR1 and CDR2 from the germline V gene are LNHDA and SQIVND (reference sequence). The CDR3 runs 15 residues. The CDR3: CASSISQGAYNEQFF. The DNA for the CDR3 is TGTGCCAGTAGTATATCGCAGGGGGCGTACAATGAGCAGTTCTTC.

This clone occurred a few times. V gene TRBV28 combines with J gene TRBJ1-2; the D gene is possibly TRBD1 (5 bases). The CDR3 length is 15 residues. The V and J ends lost 7 bases and 2 bases respectively, with 17 bases between them. The germline CDR1 and CDR2 sequences are MDHEN and SYDVKM. This chain's CDR3 is CASIPGAIFNYGYTF. CDR3 DNA sequence: TGTGCCAGCATCCCTGGGGCGATTTTCAACTATGGCTACACCTTC.

V and J are TRBV5-1 and TRBJ1-3, with D uncertain. V shed 2 bases and J shed 2 bases, with 11 bases lying between them. Germline V gene lookup returns CDR1 SGHRS and CDR2 YFSETQ. The CDR3 is made up of 15 amino acids. The CDR3 spells CASSFMTGTGNTIYF. The CDR3 DNA reads as TGCGCCAGCAGCTTTATGACCGGGACTGGAAACACCATATATTTT.

The rearrangement joins TRBV19 to TRBJ1-1, with no clear D. With 5 bases removed from V and 3 bases from J, the gap between germline ends came to 13 bases. The CDR3 length is 14 residues. In germline, CDR1 is LNHDA, CDR2 SQIVND (reference sequence). This CDR3 is CASSVRRHDTEAFF. The CDR3 region has the DNA TGTGCCAGTAGTGTCAGGCGCCACGACACTGAAGCTTTCTTT.